This T cell receptor (beta chain) was documented in a study of control samples from healthy donors and cancer patients. Assay: immunoSEQ multiplex PCR; the TCRdb copy retains only in-frame clones and omits some. The sample shows some 120,000 clones, 80% to 90% of them seen only once. Trimming took 6 bases from V and 0 from J; bases not matched to a gene: 6. Germline V gene data show CDR1 as LNHDA and CDR2 as SQIVND (reference sequence). This CDR3 has 15 residues. Sequenced input: PBMCs. The receptor was isolated from a woman between 45 and 60 years old with colorectal cancer. The chain joins TRBV19 to TRBJ1-1; 8 bases fit TRBD1. This CDR3 reads CASRWDRTLNTEAFF. The CDR3 nucleotides read TGTGCCAGTAGGTGGGACAGGACGCTGAACACTGAAGCTTTCTTT.